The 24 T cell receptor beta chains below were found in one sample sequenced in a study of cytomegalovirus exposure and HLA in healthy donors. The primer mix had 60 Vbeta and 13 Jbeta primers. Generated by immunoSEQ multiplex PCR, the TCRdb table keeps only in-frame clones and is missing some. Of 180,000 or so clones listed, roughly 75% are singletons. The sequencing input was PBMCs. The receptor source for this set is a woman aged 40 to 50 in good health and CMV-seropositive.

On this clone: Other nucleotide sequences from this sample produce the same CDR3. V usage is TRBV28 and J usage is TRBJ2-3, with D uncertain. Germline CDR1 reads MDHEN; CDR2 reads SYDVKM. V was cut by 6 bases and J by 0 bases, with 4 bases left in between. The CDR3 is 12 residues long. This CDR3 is CASRLSTDTQYF. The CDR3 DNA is TGTGCCAGCAGACTGAGCACAGATACGCAGTATTTT.

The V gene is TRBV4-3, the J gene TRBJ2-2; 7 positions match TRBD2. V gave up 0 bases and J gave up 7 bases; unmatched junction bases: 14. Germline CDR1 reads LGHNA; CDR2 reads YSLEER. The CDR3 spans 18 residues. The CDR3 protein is CASSQESAGTLGGGELFF. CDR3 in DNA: TGCGCCAGCAGCCAAGAATCAGCGGGGACTCTGGGGGGCGGGGAGCTGTTTTTT.

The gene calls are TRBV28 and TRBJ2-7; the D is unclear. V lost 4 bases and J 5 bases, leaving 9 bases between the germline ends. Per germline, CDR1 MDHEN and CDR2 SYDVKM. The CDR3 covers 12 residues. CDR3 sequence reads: CASSSRPHEQYF. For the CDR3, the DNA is TGTGCCAGCAGTTCTAGACCCCACGAGCAGTACTTC.

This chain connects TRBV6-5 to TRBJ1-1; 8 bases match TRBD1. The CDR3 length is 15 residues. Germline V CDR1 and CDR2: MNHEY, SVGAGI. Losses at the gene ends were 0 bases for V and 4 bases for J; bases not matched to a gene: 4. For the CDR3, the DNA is TGTGCCAGCAGTTACTCAGCAGGGGGCTTCACTGAAGCTTTCTTT. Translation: CASSYSAGGFTEAFF.

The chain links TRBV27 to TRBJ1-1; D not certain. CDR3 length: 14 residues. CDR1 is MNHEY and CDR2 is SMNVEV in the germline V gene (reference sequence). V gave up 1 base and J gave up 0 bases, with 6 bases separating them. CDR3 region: CASSLFGMNTEAFF. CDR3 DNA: TGTGCCAGCAGTTTATTTGGCATGAACACTGAAGCTTTCTTT.

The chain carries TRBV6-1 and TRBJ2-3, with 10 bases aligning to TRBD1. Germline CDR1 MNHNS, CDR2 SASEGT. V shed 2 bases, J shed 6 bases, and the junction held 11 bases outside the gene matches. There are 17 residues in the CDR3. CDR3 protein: CASSEYGDRGILDTQYF. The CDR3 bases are TGTGCCAGCAGTGAATATGGGGACAGGGGTATATTGGATACGCAGTATTTT.

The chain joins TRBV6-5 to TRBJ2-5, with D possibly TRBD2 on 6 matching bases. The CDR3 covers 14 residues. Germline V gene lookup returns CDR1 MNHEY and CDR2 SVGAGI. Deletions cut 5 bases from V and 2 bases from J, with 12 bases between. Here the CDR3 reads CASSGGIIQETQYF. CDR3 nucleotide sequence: TGTGCCAGCAGTGGCGGGATCATTCAAGAGACCCAGTACTTC.

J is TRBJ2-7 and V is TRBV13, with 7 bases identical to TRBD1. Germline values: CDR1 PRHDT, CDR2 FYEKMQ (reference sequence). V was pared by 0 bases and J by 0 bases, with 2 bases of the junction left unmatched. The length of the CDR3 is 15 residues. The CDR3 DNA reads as TGTGCCAGCAGCTTAGGCGGGACAGCCTCCTACGAGCAGTACTTC. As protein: CASSLGGTASYEQYF.

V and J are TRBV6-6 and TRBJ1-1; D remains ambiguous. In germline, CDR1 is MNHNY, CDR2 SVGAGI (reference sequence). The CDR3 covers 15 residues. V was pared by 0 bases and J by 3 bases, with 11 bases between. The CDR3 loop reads CASSYSSGGHTEAFF. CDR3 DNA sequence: TGTGCCAGCAGTTACTCCTCCGGCGGGCACACTGAAGCTTTCTTT.

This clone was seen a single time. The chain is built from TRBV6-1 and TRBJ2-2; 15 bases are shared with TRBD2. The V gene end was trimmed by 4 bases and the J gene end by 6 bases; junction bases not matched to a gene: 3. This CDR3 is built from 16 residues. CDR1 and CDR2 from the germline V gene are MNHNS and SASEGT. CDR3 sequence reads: CASSVGLAGGPGELFF. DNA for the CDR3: TGTGCCAGCAGTGTTGGACTAGCGGGAGGGCCCGGGGAGCTGTTTTTT.

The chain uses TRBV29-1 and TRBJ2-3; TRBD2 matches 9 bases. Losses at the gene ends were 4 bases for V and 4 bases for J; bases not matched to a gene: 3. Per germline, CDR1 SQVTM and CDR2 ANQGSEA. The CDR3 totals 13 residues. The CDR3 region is CSVGAGGADTQYF. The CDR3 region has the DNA TGCAGCGTTGGGGCGGGGGGGGCAGATACGCAGTATTTT.

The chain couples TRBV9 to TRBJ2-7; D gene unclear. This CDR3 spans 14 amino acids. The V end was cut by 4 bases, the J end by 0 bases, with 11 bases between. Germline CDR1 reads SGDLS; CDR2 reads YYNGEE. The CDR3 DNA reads TGTGCCAGCAGCTCCCCCGACACCTCCTACGAGCAGTACTTC. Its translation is CASSSPDTSYEQYF.

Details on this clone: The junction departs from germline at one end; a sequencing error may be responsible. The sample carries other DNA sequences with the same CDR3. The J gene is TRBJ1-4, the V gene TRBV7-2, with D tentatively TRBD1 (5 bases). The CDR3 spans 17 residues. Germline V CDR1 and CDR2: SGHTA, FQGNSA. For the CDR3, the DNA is TGTGCTAGCAGCTTGGGACTTAGAGGGTCAACTAATGAAAAACTGTTTTTT. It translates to CASSLGLRGSTNEKLFF.

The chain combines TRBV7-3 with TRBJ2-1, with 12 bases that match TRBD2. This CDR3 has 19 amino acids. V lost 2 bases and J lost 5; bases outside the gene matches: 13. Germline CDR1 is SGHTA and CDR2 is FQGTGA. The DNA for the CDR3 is TGTGCCAGCAGCTTACGGGTAACGGGATCTAGCGGGAGGGACAATGAGCAGTTCTTC. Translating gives CASSLRVTGSSGRDNEQFF.

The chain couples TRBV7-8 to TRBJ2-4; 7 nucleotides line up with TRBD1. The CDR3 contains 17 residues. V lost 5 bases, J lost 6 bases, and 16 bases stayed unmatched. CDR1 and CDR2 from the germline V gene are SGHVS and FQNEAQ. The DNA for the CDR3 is TGTGCCAGCAGCACCGGGACAGATATCCGTCGTAGAAACATTCAGTACTTC. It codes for CASSTGTDIRRRNIQYF.

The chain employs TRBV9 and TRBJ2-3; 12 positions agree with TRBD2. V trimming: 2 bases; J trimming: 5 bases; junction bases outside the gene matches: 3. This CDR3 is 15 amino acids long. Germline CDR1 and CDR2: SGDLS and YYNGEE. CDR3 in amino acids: CASSVLGLAGDTQYF. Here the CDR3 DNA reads TGTGCCAGCAGCGTCTTGGGACTAGCGGGAGATACGCAGTATTTT.

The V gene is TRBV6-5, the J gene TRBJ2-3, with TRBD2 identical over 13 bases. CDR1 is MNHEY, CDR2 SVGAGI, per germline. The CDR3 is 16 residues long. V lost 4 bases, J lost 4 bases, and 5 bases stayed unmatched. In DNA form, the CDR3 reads TGTGCCAGCAGTTCCCCGGGACTAGCGGGACCAGATACGCAGTATTTT. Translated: CASSSPGLAGPDTQYF.

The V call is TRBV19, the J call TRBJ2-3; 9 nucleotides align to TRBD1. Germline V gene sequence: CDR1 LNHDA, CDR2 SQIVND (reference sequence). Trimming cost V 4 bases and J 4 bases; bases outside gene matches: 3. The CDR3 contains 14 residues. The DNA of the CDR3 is TGTGCCAGTAGTAGGGACAGGGACTCAGATACGCAGTATTTT. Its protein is CASSRDRDSDTQYF.

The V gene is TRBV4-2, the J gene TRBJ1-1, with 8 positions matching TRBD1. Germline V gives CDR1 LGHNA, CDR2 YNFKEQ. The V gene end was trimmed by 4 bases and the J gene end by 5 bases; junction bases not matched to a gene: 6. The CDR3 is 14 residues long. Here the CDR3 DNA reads TGTGCCAGCAGCCTGGGGACAGGTCGTACTGAAGCTTTCTTT. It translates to CASSLGTGRTEAFF.

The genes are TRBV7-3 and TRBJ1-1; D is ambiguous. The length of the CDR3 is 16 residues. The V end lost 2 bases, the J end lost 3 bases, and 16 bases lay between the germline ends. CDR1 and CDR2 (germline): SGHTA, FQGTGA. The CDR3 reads CASSLESVRGHTEAFF. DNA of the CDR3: TGTGCCAGCAGCTTAGAGTCAGTTCGGGGTCACACTGAAGCTTTCTTT.

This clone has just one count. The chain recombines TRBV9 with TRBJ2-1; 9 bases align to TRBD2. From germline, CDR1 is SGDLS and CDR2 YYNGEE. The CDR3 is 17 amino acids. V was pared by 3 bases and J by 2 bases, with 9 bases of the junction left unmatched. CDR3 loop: CASSAAFSGSPYNEQFF. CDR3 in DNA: TGTGCCAGCAGCGCAGCTTTTAGCGGGAGCCCCTACAATGAGCAGTTCTTC. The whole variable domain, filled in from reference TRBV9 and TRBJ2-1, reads DSGVTQTPKHLITATGQRVTLRCSPRSGDLSVYWYQQSLDQGLQFLIQYYNGEERAKGNILERFSAQQFPDLHSELNLSSLELGDSALYFCASSAAFSGSPYNEQFFGPGTRLTVL.

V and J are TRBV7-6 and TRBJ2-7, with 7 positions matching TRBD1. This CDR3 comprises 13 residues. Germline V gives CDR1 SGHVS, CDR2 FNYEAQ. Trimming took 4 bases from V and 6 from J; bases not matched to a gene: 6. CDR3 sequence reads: CASSSRQGLEQYF. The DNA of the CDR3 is TGTGCCAGCAGCTCCCGACAGGGCCTCGAGCAGTACTTC.

The CDR3 DNA sequence: TGCGCCAGCAGCTTGTGGGGACTAGCGGGAGAGAGGGATACGCAGTATTTT. Amino acids: CASSLWGLAGERDTQYF. J is TRBJ2-3 and V is TRBV5-1; 14 bases agree with TRBD2. Losses at the gene ends were 1 base for V and 6 bases for J; bases not matched to a gene: 7. The CDR3 runs to 17 residues. The germline gives CDR1 SGHRS, CDR2 YFSETQ.

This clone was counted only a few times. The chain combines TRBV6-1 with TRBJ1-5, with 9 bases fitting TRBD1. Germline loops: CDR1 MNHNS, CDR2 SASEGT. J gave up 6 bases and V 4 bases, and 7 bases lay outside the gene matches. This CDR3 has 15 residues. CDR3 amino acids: CASSALTGGGQPQHF. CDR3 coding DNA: TGTGCCAGCAGTGCCCTGACAGGGGGTGGTCAGCCCCAGCATTTT.